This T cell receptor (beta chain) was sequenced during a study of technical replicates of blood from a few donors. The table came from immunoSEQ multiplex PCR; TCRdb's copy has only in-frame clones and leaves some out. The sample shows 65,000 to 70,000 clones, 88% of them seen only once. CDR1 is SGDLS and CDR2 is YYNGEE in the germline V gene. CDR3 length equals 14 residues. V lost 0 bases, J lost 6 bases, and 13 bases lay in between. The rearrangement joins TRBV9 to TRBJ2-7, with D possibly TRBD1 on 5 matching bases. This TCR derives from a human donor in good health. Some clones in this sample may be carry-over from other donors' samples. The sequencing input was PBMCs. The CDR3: CASSVAEAQGEQYF. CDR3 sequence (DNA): TGTGCCAGCAGCGTAGCTGAGGCCCAGGGCGAGCAGTACTTC.